This TCR beta chain was sequenced during a study of cytomegalovirus exposure and HLA in healthy donors. Trimming shortened V by 2 bases and J by 1 base, and 8 bases separated the two germline ends. Germline V gene data show CDR1 as SGHDN and CDR2 as FVKESK. The CDR3 sequence is 14 residues long. The study ran its PCR with 60 Vbeta and 13 Jbeta primers. Produced via immunoSEQ multiplex PCR; TCRdb's table is partial and in-frame only. The sample yields about 240,000 clones, roughly four fifths seen once. The sequencing input was PBMCs. This clonotype was obtained from a woman aged 60-70 years in good health and CMV-seropositive. The V and J genes are TRBV14 and TRBJ1-1; TRBD1 might be the D (5 bases). The CDR3 DNA is TGTGCCAGCAGCCAAATCGGGGGGAACACTGAAGCTTTCTTT. Translation gives CASSQIGGNTEAFF.